These 5 T cell receptor beta chains were sequenced from one sample in a study of cytomegalovirus exposure and HLA in healthy donors. The PCR used 60 Vbeta and 13 Jbeta primers. The protocol was immunoSEQ multiplex PCR, while the TCRdb copy is restricted to in-frame clones and leaves out a portion. The table has about 170,000 clones, around 80% seen once. Sequenced input: PBMCs. These receptors were obtained from a woman aged 50 to 60 in good health and CMV-seropositive.

The table lists this clone with a few counts. The CDR3 protein is CASSWRAGGNQPQHF. The CDR3 bases are TGTGCCAGCAGCTGGAGGGCAGGGGGAAATCAGCCCCAGCATTTT. The chain carries TRBV5-5 and TRBJ1-5, with 7 positions matching TRBD1. This CDR3 comprises 15 residues. Trimming took 3 bases from V and 4 from J; bases not matched to a gene: 7. Germline CDR1 is SGHKS and CDR2 is YYEKEE (reference sequence).

This clone appeared a few times. The J gene is TRBJ1-2, the V gene TRBV7-6, with 9 bases identical to TRBD1. The germline V gene has CDR1 SGHVS and CDR2 FNYEAQ. The V gene end was trimmed by 4 bases and the J gene end by 6 bases; junction bases not matched to a gene: 3. This CDR3 is 13 amino acids long. CDR3 region: CASSSRTGDGYTF. CDR3 bases: TGTGCCAGCAGCTCCAGGACAGGGGATGGCTACACCTTC.

The genes are TRBV7-8 and TRBJ1-5, with TRBD1 as a possible D gene (6 bases). The length of the CDR3 is 15 residues. V lost 4 bases, J lost 0 bases, and 10 bases lay in between. Germline V gene lookup returns CDR1 SGHVS and CDR2 FQNEAQ. CDR3 in amino acids: CASSSRGYSNQPQHF. Written as DNA, the CDR3 is TGTGCCAGCAGCTCCAGGGGTTATAGCAATCAGCCCCAGCATTTT.

This clone was counted once. The V gene is TRBV25-1, the J gene TRBJ1-6, with D uncertain. CDR1 and CDR2 from the germline V gene are MGHDK and SYGVNS. Trimming cost V 8 bases and J 8 bases, with 7 bases left between them. CDR3 size: 11 residues. The CDR3 region has the DNA TGTGCCAGCCGAGAGGATTCACCCCTCCACTTT. Amino acid sequence: CASREDSPLHF.

The chain carries TRBV2 and TRBJ2-2, with a tentative D call TRBD2 (6 bases). From germline, CDR1 is SNHLY and CDR2 FYNNEI. Between the trimmed V and J ends, which lost 6 bases and 1 base, there was a span of 9 bases. This CDR3 has 14 residues. The CDR3: CASRGDLNTGELFF. The CDR3 bases are TGTGCCAGCAGGGGGGACTTGAACACCGGGGAGCTGTTTTTT.